These T cell receptor beta chains were read from a single sample in a study of blood T cells in healthy people across ages. TCRdb re-called the 5' RACE reads with MiXCR, one entry per CDR3 protein. The sample has about 1.7 million distinct CDR3 sequences; roughly 27% are singletons. Specimen: blood. The receptor source for this set is a woman aged 25 to 45 in good health. Each CDR3 is given with its conserved first and last residue. Fields, in order: J gene, D gene, V gene, clone size, CDR3 DNA, CDR3 protein. D genes are given only for firm matches. Size is omitted from some rows. Given values are once, few, many or a class for expanded clones.

>TRBJ1-1|NA|TRBV12-3/TRBV12-4|NA
TGTGCCAGCAGTTTCATAAGGTTGAACACTGAAGCTTTCTTT
CASSFIRLNTEAFF
>TRBJ2-5|NA|TRBV6-1|few
TGTGCCAGCAGTGAAGTAGTGTTTGGGGAGACCCAGTACTTC
CASSEVVFGETQYF
>TRBJ2-7|TRBD2|TRBV20-1|few
TGCAGTGCTACTGGGACTAGCGGGAGAGGGGCCCAGTACTTC
CSATGTSGRGAQYF
>TRBJ2-4|NA|TRBV7-2|few
TGTGCCAGCAGCGCCCCAGATGGAGGGGGCCTAAAAAACATTCAGTACTTC
CASSAPDGGGLKNIQYF
>TRBJ1-2|NA|TRBV6-6|NA
TGTGCCAGCGGAAACCTTGGACGGCCTGGCTACACCTTC
CASGNLGRPGYTF
>TRBJ1-2|NA|TRBV30|few
TGTGCCTGGGAGAGACATGGCTACACCTTC
CAWERHGYTF
>TRBJ1-5|NA|TRBV12-3/TRBV12-4|NA
TGTGCCAGCAGTTTTAACGGACAAGCCTATCAGCCCCAGCATTTT
CASSFNGQAYQPQHF
>TRBJ2-2|NA|TRBV6-5|NA
TGTGCCAGCAGTTACGGGTTAGCAAGAACCGGGGAGCTGTTTTTT
CASSYGLARTGELFF
>TRBJ1-5|NA|TRBV15|NA
TGTGCCACCAGCAGATTCGGGAATACGAGGAATCAGCCCCAGCATTTT
CATSRFGNTRNQPQHF
>TRBJ1-2|TRBD1|TRBV12-3/TRBV12-4|NA
TGTGTCGGCAGCGAAGTGGACAGGGGCTATGGCTACACCTTC
CVGSEVDRGYGYTF
>TRBJ1-2|NA|TRBV18|many
TGTGCCAGCTCACCAAACAGGGAGGTCTATGGCTACACCTTC
CASSPNREVYGYTF
>TRBJ1-3|NA|TRBV12-3/TRBV12-4|NA
TGTGCCAGCAGTTTAGTCCCGGAGAGCTCTGGAAACACCATATATTTT
CASSLVPESSGNTIYF
>TRBJ2-7|NA|TRBV6-6|NA
TGTGCCAGCAGTCCTGGTACTACGTTGCGCGAGCAGTACTTC
CASSPGTTLREQYF
>TRBJ2-7|TRBD2|TRBV18|NA
TGTGCCAGCTCACCTTCTCGTAGGCTAGCGGGATCCTACGAGCAGTACTTC
CASSPSRRLAGSYEQYF
>TRBJ2-3|TRBD2|TRBV27|NA
TGTGCCAGCAGTTCTCCCAACTCAGCGGGGGGGCTCCCAGATACGCAGTATTTT
CASSSPNSAGGLPDTQYF
>TRBJ2-5|TRBD2|TRBV3-1|NA
TGTGCCAGCAGCCCAGGACTAGCGGGGTACGGAGAGACCCAGTACTTC
CASSPGLAGYGETQYF
>TRBJ2-1|TRBD2|TRBV6-5|NA
TGTGCCAGCAGCAAAGGGACTAGCGGGAGGGGAGAGACCCAGTTCTTC
CASSKGTSGRGETQFF
>TRBJ2-2|TRBD2|TRBV5-5|NA
TGTGCCAGCAGGCCTGGACTAGCGGGCGGGAACACCGGGGAGCTGTTTTTT
CASRPGLAGGNTGELFF
>TRBJ2-7|NA|TRBV7-9|NA
TGTGCCAGCAGCCTCCCTGACAGGTCCTCCTACGAGCAGTACTTC
CASSLPDRSSYEQYF
>TRBJ1-2|NA|TRBV5-1|many
TGCGCCAGCAGCTTCCAGGCCCCCTATGGCTACACCTTC
CASSFQAPYGYTF
>TRBJ2-5|NA|TRBV7-2|NA
TGTGCCAGCAGCTTAGTAATGGCCCAAGAGACCCAGTACTTC
CASSLVMAQETQYF
>TRBJ1-2|TRBD1|TRBV28|NA
TGTGCCTGCAGTTTAGGGACAGCTTATGGCTACACCTTC
CACSLGTAYGYTF